The sequence of this T cell receptor beta chain was determined in a study of blood T cells in healthy people across ages. The study's findings and limits: Possibly, changes in expanded clonotypes were confounded because donor CMV status was unknown.

Next came a second PCR, run for roughly 6 to 11 cycles, which used a sample-barcoded 5' primer along with a J-beta primer mix. From the 5' RACE reads, TCRdb called clonotypes with MiXCR, one entry per CDR3 protein. The profile shows about 1.5 million distinct CDR3 sequences, around 42% of them singletons. CDR3 length equals 18 residues. With 0 bases clipped from V and 1 base from J, the junction kept 13 bases outside the gene matches. Germline CDR1 DFQATT, CDR2 SNEGSKA (reference sequence). With respect to this clonotype: Its target is unknown.

V gene TRBV20-1 combines with J gene TRBJ2-3, with 7 bases fitting TRBD2. What was sequenced was blood. This TCR came from a woman younger than 30 in good health. CDR3 protein: CSARDLGKSGTRTDTQYF. The CDR3 region has the DNA TGCAGTGCTAGAGATCTCGGTAAAAGCGGGACTCGCACAGATACGCAGTATTTT.